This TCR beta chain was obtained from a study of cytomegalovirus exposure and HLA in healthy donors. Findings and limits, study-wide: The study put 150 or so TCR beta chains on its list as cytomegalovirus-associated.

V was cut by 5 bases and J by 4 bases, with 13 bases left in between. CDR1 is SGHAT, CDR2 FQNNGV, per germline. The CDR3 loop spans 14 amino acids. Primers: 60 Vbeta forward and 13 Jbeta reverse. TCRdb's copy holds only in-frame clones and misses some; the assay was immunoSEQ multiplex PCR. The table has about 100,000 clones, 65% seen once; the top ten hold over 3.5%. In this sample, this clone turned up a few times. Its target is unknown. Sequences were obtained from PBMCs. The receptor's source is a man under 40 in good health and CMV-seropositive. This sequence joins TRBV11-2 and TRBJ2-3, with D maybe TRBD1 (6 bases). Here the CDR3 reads CASSQGTSSDTQYF. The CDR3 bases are TGTGCCAGCAGCCAGGGGACGAGTTCAGATACGCAGTATTTT.